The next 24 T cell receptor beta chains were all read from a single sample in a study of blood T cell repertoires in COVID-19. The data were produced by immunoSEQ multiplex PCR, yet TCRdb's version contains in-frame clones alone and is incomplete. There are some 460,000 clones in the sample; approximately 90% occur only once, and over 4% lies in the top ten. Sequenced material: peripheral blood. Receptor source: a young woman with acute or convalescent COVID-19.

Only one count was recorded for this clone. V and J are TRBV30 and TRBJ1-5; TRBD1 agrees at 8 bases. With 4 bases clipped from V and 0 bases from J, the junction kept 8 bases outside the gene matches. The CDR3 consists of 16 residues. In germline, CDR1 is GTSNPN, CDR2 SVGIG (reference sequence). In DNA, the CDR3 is TGTGCCTGGACAGGGGGCCATCAAAATAGCAATCAGCCCCAGCATTTT. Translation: CAWTGGHQNSNQPQHF.

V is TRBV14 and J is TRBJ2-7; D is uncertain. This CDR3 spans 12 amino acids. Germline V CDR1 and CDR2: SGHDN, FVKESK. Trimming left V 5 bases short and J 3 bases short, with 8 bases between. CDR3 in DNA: TGTGCCAGCAGCAAGAACTTCTACGAGCAGTACTTC. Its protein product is CASSKNFYEQYF. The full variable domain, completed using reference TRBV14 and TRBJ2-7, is EAGVTQFPSHSVIEKGQTVTLRCDPISGHDNLYWYRRVMGKEIKFLLHFVKESKQDESGMPNNRFLAERTGGTYSTLKVQPAELEDSGVYFCASSKNFYEQYFGPGTRLTVT.

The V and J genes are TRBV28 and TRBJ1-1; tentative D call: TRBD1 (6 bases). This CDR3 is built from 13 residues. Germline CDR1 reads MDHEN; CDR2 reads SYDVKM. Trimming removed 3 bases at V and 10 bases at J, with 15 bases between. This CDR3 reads CASSLEVRGAAFF. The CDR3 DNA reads TGTGCCAGCAGTTTGGAGGTCAGGGGAGCAGCTTTCTTT.

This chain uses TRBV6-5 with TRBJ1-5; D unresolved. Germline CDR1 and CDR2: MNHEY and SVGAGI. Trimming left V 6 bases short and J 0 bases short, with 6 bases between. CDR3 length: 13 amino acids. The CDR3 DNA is TGTGCCAGCAGAGTCTATAGCAATCAGCCCCAGCATTTT. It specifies CASRVYSNQPQHF.

The CDR3 bases are TGTGCCAGCAGCCCCCCCCCGGCCAGGGAAGGCTACACCTTC. It specifies CASSPPPAREGYTF. The chain is built from TRBV9 and TRBJ1-2, with D possibly matching TRBD1 (5 bases). The germline V gene has CDR1 SGDLS and CDR2 YYNGEE. This CDR3 is built from 14 residues. Trimming pared 4 bases from V and 8 bases from J, leaving 18 bases between.

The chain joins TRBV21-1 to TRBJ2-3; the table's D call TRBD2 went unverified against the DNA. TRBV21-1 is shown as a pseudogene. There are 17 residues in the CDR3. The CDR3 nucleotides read TGTGCCAGCAGCAAAAGGATGGAGCGGGGGGGCCCAGATACGCAGTATTTT. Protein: CASSKRMERGGPDTQYF.

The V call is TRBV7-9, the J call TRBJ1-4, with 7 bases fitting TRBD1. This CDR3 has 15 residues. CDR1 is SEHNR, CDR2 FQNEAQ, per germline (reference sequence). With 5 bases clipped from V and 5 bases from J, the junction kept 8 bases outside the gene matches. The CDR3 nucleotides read TGTGCCAGCAGCCCACCGGGACAGTTAAATGAAAAACTGTTTTTT. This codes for CASSPPGQLNEKLFF. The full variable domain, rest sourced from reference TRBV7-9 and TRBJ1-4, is DTGVSQNPRHKITKRGQNVTFRCDPISEHNRLYWYRQTLGQGPEFLTYFQNEAQLEKSRLLSDRFSAERPKGSFSTLEIQRTEQGDSAMYLCASSPPGQLNEKLFFGSGTQLSVL.

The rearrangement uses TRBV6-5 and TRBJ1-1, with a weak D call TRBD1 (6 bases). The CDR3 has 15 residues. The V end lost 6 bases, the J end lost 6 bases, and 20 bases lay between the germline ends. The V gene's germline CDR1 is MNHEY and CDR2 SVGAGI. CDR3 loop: CASSPDSRMDPEAFF. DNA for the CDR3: TGTGCCAGCAGCCCGGACAGTCGTATGGATCCTGAAGCTTTCTTT.

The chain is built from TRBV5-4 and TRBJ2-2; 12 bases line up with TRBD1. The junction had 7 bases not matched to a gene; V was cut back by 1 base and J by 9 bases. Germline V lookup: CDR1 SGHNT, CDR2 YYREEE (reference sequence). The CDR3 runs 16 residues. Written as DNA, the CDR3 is TGTGCCAGCAGCTTGTCCCCCGGGACAGGGGGCTGGGAGCTGTTTTTT. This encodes CASSLSPGTGGWELFF.

The CDR3 nucleotides read TGCGCCAGCAGCTTCGAACTAGCGGGGGCCGGGGAGCTGTTTTTT. Amino acid sequence: CASSFELAGAGELFF. This sequence joins TRBV5-1 and TRBJ2-2, with 11 positions matching TRBD2. The CDR3 is 15 amino acids. Per germline, CDR1 SGHRS and CDR2 YFSETQ. J gave up 6 bases and V 2 bases, and 3 bases lay outside the gene matches.

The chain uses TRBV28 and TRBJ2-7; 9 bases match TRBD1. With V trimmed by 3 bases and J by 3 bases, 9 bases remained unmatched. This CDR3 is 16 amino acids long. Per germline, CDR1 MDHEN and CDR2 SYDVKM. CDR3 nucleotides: TGTGCCAGCAGTTTTCGTACAGGGGGCCGTTACTACGAGCAGTACTTC. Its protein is CASSFRTGGRYYEQYF. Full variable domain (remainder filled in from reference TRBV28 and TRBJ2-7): DVKVTQSSRYLVKRTGEKVFLECVQDMDHENMFWYRQDPGLGLRLIYFSYDVKMKEKGDIPEGYSVSREKKERFSLILESASTNQTSMYLCASSFRTGGRYYEQYFGPGTRLTVT.

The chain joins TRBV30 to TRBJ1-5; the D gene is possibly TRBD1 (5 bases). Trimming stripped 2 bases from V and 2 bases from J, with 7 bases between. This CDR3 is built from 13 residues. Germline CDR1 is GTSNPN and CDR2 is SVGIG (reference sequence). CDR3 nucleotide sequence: TGTGCCTGGAGTCAACAGGGCAATCAGCCCCAGCATTTT. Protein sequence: CAWSQQGNQPQHF.

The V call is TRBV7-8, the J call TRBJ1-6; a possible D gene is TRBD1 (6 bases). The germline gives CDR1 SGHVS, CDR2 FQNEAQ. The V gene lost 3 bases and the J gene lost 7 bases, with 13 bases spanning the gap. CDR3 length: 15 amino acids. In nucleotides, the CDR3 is TGTGCCAGCAGCTTGCTTACCACAGGGAATTCACCCCTCCACTTT. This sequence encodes CASSLLTTGNSPLHF.

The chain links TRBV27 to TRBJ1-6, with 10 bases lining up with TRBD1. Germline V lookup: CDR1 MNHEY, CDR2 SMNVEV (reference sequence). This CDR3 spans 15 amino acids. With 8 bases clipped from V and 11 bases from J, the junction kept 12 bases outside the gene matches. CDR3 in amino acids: CASRPTWTGGTPLHF. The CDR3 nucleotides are TGTGCCAGCCGACCGACTTGGACAGGGGGGACACCCCTCCACTTT.

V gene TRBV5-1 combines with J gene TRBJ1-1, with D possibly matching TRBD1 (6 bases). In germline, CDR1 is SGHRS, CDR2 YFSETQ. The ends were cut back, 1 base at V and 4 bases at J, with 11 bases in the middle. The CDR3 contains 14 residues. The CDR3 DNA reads TGCGCCAGCAGCTTGCGGGGGGCTATCACTGAAGCTTTCTTT. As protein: CASSLRGAITEAFF. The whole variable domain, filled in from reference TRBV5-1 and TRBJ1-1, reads KAGVTQTPRYLIKTRGQQVTLSCSPISGHRSVSWYQQTPGQGLQFLFEYFSETQRNKGNFPGRFSGRQFSNSRSEMNVSTLELGDSALYLCASSLRGAITEAFFGQGTRLTVV.

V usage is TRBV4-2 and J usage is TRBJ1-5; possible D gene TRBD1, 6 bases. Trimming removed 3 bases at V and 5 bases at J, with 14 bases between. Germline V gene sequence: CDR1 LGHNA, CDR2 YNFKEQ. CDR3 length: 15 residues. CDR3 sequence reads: CASSHKGGGDQPQHF. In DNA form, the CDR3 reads TGTGCCAGCAGCCATAAAGGGGGTGGGGATCAGCCCCAGCATTTT.

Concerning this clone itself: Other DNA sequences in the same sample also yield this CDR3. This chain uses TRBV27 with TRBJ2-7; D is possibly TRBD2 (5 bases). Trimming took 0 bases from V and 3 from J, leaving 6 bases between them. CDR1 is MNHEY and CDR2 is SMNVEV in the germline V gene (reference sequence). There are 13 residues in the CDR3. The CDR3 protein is CASSLSGGYEQYF. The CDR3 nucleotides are TGTGCCAGCAGTTTATCAGGAGGCTACGAGCAGTACTTC.

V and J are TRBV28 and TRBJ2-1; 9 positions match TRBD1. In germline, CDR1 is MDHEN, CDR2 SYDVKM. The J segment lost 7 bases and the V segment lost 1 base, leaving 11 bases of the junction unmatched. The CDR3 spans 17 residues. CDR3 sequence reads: CASSLYDRTGGWNEQFF. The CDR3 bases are TGTGCCAGCAGTTTATATGATCGTACAGGGGGCTGGAATGAGCAGTTCTTC. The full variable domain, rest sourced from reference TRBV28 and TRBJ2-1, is DVKVTQSSRYLVKRTGEKVFLECVQDMDHENMFWYRQDPGLGLRLIYFSYDVKMKEKGDIPEGYSVSREKKERFSLILESASTNQTSMYLCASSLYDRTGGWNEQFFGPGTRLTVL.

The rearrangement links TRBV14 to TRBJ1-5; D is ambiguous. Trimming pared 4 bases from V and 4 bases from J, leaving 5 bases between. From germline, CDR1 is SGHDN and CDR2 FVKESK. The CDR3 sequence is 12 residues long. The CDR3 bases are TGTGCCAGCAGCCGAGGAAATCAGCCCCAGCATTTT. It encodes CASSRGNQPQHF. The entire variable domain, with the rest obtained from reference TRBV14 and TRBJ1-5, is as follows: EAGVTQFPSHSVIEKGQTVTLRCDPISGHDNLYWYRRVMGKEIKFLLHFVKESKQDESGMPNNRFLAERTGGTYSTLKVQPAELEDSGVYFCASSRGNQPQHFGDGTRLSIL.

In DNA, the CDR3 is TGTGCCAGCTCACCAAAGAAACAGTCCACAGATACGCAGTATTTT. It encodes CASSPKKQSTDTQYF. V usage is TRBV18 and J usage is TRBJ2-3; the D is unclear. V lost 2 bases and J lost 2, with 11 bases in between. CDR3 length equals 15 residues. Germline CDR1 reads KGHSH; CDR2 reads LQKENI.

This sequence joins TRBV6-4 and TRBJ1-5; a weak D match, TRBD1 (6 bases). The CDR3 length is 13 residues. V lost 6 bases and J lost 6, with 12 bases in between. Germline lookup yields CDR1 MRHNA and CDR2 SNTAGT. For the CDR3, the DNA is TGTGCCAGCAGCCTACAGGGCGGTCAGCCCCAGCATTTT. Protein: CASSLQGGQPQHF.

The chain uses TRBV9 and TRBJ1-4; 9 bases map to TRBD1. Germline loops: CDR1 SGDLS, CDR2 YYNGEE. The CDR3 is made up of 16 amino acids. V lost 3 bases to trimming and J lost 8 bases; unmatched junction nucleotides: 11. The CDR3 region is CASSAHPGQGNEKLFF. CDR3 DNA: TGTGCCAGCAGCGCACATCCGGGACAGGGTAACGAAAAACTGTTTTTT.

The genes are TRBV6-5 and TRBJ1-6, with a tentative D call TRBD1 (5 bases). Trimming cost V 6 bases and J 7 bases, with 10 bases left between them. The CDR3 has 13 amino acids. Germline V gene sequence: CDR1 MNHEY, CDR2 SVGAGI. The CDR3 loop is CASRGTRNSPLHF. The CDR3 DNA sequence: TGTGCCAGCAGGGGGACTAGAAATTCACCCCTCCACTTT.

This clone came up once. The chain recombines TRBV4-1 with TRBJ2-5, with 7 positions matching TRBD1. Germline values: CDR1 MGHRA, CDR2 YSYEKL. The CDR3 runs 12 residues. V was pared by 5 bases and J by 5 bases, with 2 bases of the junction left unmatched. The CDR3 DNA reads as TGCGCCAGCAGCGGGGACAGCGAGACCCAGTACTTC. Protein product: CASSGDSETQYF.